A selection of T cell receptor beta chains follows, all from one sample in a study of blood T cells in healthy people across ages. TCRdb itself ran the 5' RACE reads through MiXCR, one entry per CDR3 protein. The data show about 1.8 million distinct CDR3 sequences, with about 49% seen just once and over 2% held by the top ten. The sample comprised blood. The receptors originated from a woman in her thirties or forties in good health. Both conserved end residues are part of each CDR3. D genes are given only for firm matches. A clone size is listed for some rows: how often the clone was seen (once, few, many), or a class if it is expanded.

CDR3aa: CAIHTDADYEQYF; CDR3nt: TGTGCCATCCACACTGATGCGGACTACGAGCAGTACTTC; d_gene: -; abundance: -; j_gene: TRBJ2-7; v_gene: TRBV6-6
CDR3aa: CASSLGGGRIYQETQYF; CDR3nt: TGTGCCAGCAGCTTAGGAGGGGGAAGAATTTACCAAGAGACCCAGTACTTC; d_gene: -; abundance: -; j_gene: TRBJ2-5; v_gene: TRBV11-1
CDR3aa: CSARDERLAGGKNIQYF; CDR3nt: TGCAGTGCTAGAGATGAGCGACTAGCGGGGGGGAAAAACATTCAGTACTTC; d_gene: TRBD2; abundance: -; j_gene: TRBJ2-4; v_gene: TRBV20-1
CDR3aa: CASTGQAITGELFF; CDR3nt: TGTGCCAGCACGGGGCAGGCCATCACCGGGGAGCTGTTTTTT; d_gene: -; abundance: -; j_gene: TRBJ2-2; v_gene: TRBV25-1
CDR3aa: CASSAGQGHYGYTF; CDR3nt: TGTGCCAGCAGCGCCGGACAGGGCCACTATGGCTACACCTTC; d_gene: TRBD1; abundance: -; j_gene: TRBJ1-2; v_gene: TRBV9
CDR3aa: CASSSPTGKTLHF; CDR3nt: TGTGCCAGCAGCTCCCCGACGGGGAAGACCCTCCACTTT; d_gene: -; abundance: few; j_gene: TRBJ1-6; v_gene: TRBV12-3/TRBV12-4
CDR3aa: CASSQDPGGYEQYF; CDR3nt: TGCGCCAGCAGCCAAGATCCTGGGGGGTACGAGCAGTACTTC; d_gene: -; abundance: -; j_gene: TRBJ2-7; v_gene: TRBV4-3
CDR3aa: CAVPEESSYEQYF; CDR3nt: TGTGCCGTACCAGAGGAAAGCTCCTACGAGCAGTACTTC; d_gene: -; abundance: -; j_gene: TRBJ2-7; v_gene: TRBV7-9
CDR3aa: CASSSLTGTTKETQYF; CDR3nt: TGTGCCAGCAGCTCCCTGACAGGGACTACGAAAGAGACCCAGTACTTC; d_gene: -; abundance: -; j_gene: TRBJ2-5; v_gene: TRBV7-2
CDR3aa: CASSGDRDNVLTF; CDR3nt: TGTGCCAGCAGCGGGGACAGGGACAACGTCCTGACTTTC; d_gene: TRBD1; abundance: -; j_gene: TRBJ2-6; v_gene: TRBV7-8
CDR3aa: CASSSPGTGKPGYTF; CDR3nt: TGTGCCAGCAGTTCCCCCGGGACAGGGAAACCTGGCTACACCTTC; d_gene: TRBD1; abundance: -; j_gene: TRBJ1-2; v_gene: TRBV6-2/TRBV6-3